The T cell receptor (beta chain) described here comes from a study of a mutant IDH1 vaccine in newly diagnosed glioma. On the study more broadly: First vaccine doses came 4-6 weeks after radiotherapy alone, or with temozolomide cycles. Study-wide points: Pseudoprogression showed no apparent link to changes in top peripheral T cell clonotypes. Vaccination induced immune responses in 85% to 95% of patients.

The method was immunoSEQ multiplex PCR; TCRdb's version includes in-frame clones alone and lacks a portion of them. The sample records under 30,000 clones, 77% being singletons. A single count supports this clone. Its antigen is unidentified. Documented time point: week 5, during vaccination. In every dose of vaccine, 300 ug of mutant IDH1 20-mer peptide was given alongside topical imiquimod. The junction had 7 bases not matched to a gene; V was cut back by 5 bases and J by 5 bases. The CDR3 covers 16 residues. Germline-derived CDR1 and CDR2 are MNHNY and SVGAGI (reference sequence). This clonotype was obtained from a man aged 35 to 55 with glioma. The source material was PBMCs, sampled from a glioma patient whose treatment included an IDH1 peptide vaccine. The chain couples TRBV6-6 to TRBJ2-5; TRBD2 matches at 14 bases. The CDR3 is CASSPLGLAGEETQYF. The CDR3 coding sequence is TGTGCCAGCAGTCCCCTGGGACTAGCGGGAGAGGAGACCCAGTACTTC.